Sequencing of this TCR beta chain was carried out in a study of blood T cell repertoires in COVID-19. Study as a whole: PBMCs, B-cell-depleted T cells, or T cells were the source of the cDNA or gDNA that made up the material.

The V end lost 7 bases, the J end lost 7 bases, and 20 bases lay between the germline ends. CDR3 size: 16 residues. In germline, CDR1 is MNHEY, CDR2 SMNVEV (reference sequence). Everyone who took part was roughly 18 to 89 years old, and they came from about 25 US areas. Original analysis: Estimates of nucleated cell counts were drawn from the amplification of reference gene primers. The method was immunoSEQ multiplex PCR; TCRdb's version includes in-frame clones alone and lacks a portion of them. V and J calls and clone size are copied from that table; D and trimming were computed from the DNA. This sample has some 180,000 clones, with more than 80% found just once.

The specimen sequenced was PBMCs or T cells enriched from blood (not recorded which). This receptor was identified in a man aged 35 to 55 who had recovered from COVID-19. V gene TRBV27 combines with J gene TRBJ1-6; D not certain. CDR3 residues: CASIKRTPGRNSPLHF. In nucleotides, the CDR3 is TGTGCCAGCATTAAAAGGACGCCGGGAAGAAATTCACCCCTCCACTTT.